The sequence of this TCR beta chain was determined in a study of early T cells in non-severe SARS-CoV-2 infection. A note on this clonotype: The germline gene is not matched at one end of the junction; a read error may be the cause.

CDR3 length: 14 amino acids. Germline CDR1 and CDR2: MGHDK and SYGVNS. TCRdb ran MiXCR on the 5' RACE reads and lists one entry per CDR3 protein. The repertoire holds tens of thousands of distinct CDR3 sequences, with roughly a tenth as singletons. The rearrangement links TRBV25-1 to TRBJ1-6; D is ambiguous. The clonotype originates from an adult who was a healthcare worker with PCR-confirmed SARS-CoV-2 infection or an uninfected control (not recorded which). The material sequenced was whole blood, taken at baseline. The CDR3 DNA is TGTGCCAGCAGTGAATCGGCCCCCAATTCACCCCTCCGCTTT. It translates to CASSESAPNSPLRF.